These T cell receptor beta chains were read from a single sample in a study of T cells in Graves' hyperthyroidism and ophthalmopathy. TCRdb re-called the multiplex PCR reads with MiXCR, one entry per CDR3 protein. The table has roughly 840,000 distinct CDR3 sequences, 35% to 40% seen once. Sequenced material: blood. These receptors originate from a man between 18 and 35 years old with Graves' hyperthyroidism. Each CDR3 is given without its conserved first and last residue.

CDR3aa	v_gene
ASSIGGTGTYETQY	TRBV19
ASGGRQHRTEAF	TRBV9
ASSPGGLRETQY	TRBV9
ASSTYWATNEKLF	TRBV7-9
ASSYWGQPVSGANVLT	TRBV10-3
ASSAGLADTGELF	TRBV9
ASSRASENQPQH	TRBV7-2
SVAVSLGGTEAF	TRBV29-1
ASSQAGPGSNQPQH	TRBV7-3
ATSRDWGARNGYT	TRBV15
ASSALKLEAF	TRBV11-3
ASSFGQGGETQY	TRBV7-9
ASSVAQRGAGNTIY	TRBV9
SVPGQGTYEQY	TRBV29-1
SVLGMDSSETQY	TRBV29-1
ASSLAPIADEAF	TRBV12-3/TRBV12-4
SAVAGGIFTDTQY	TRBV20-1
ASTQSAAYAGELF	TRBV9
SAPRTGSYEQY	TRBV20-1
ASGLAQGSGGYT	TRBV12-3/TRBV12-4
ASTLFGNSPLH	TRBV11-2
ASSFGGYRYEQY	TRBV7-2
ASSQVGHRPEKLF	TRBV7-2
ASSSGRGSTYEQY	TRBV7-3
ASRSRQGQETQY	TRBV12-3/TRBV12-4
ASSPNRVPYEQY	TRBV7-9
SAPIVYEQY	TRBV20-1
SAREPYTEAF	TRBV20-1
ASSGNRNGLNTEAF	TRBV2
ASSPGQGIDEQY	TRBV7-8
ASSRLWTGGLF	TRBV6-6
ASIQTGGWTEAF	TRBV12-3/TRBV12-4
ASSEQPTGANDQPQH	TRBV2
ASSRSRGWGNTEAF	TRBV4-3
ASSWTAIYEQY	TRBV7-2
ASSEFETEAF	TRBV2
ASSSGNQENTEAF	TRBV2
AISEAVGTDYGYT	TRBV10-3
ASSYREAFYGYT	TRBV6-5
ASSTDLDTGELF	TRBV7-2
ASAWTDTQY	TRBV2
ASSYSSAGTAGNTIY	TRBV2
ASSWGIRANEKLF	TRBV12-3/TRBV12-4